This TCR beta chain was captured by sequencing in a study of shared T cell receptors in the human thymus. Germline CDR1 is LNHDA and CDR2 is SQIVND (reference sequence). This CDR3 is 18 amino acids long. The junction had 15 bases not matched to a gene; V was cut back by 4 bases and J by 2 bases. The assay was immunoSEQ multiplex PCR, and TCRdb's table has in-frame clones only and misses some. Of under 850,000 clones detected, around nine tenths appear once; the ten largest clones hold about 0.01%. The data were also submitted as part of a second study, on human thymus T cells.

This sequence was found in a boy under three years old with a congenital heart defect. Source material: thymocytes. The rearrangement links TRBV19 to TRBJ2-3; 7 nucleotides agree with TRBD2. CDR3 loop: CASSTGAGDQFITDTQYF. DNA of the CDR3: TGTGCCAGTAGTACCGGGGCGGGAGACCAGTTCATCACAGATACGCAGTATTTT.